This T cell receptor beta chain was retrieved from a study of graft-versus-host responses after intestinal transplantation. Produced via immunoSEQ multiplex PCR; TCRdb's table is partial and in-frame only. The sample has about 100,000 clones; less than 90% are singletons. Notes on this clone: Its antigen is undetermined.

Trimming removed 2 bases at V and 0 bases at J, with 8 bases between. The V gene's germline CDR1 is MDHEN and CDR2 SYDVKM. CDR3 size: 15 residues. The rearrangement joins TRBV28 to TRBJ1-3; D is ambiguous. This clonotype was sampled from a human donor who was the organ donor for an intestinal transplant. Sample: unstimulated CD4+ T cells sorted from spleen or lymph node cells, taken before transplant. The CDR3 nucleotides read TGTGCCAGCAGTTTAGGCCTCAGCTCTGGAAACACCATATATTTT. Residues: CASSLGLSSGNTIYF.